The 11 T cell receptor beta chains reported below all come from one sample, sequenced in a study of CD8 T cells in ankylosing spondylitis. One entry per CDR3 protein, called by TCRdb with MiXCR from the 5' RACE reads. The table has about 220,000 distinct CDR3 sequences, roughly 10% seen once. Sequencing used blood, either unsorted or a sorted T cell fraction (not recorded which). The receptor source for this set is a male donor with ankylosing spondylitis or in good health (not recorded which).

There are many counts of this clonotype. The rearrangement uses TRBV20-1 and TRBJ2-7; 7 nucleotides line up with TRBD2. The CDR3 has 14 amino acids. Looked up from germline, CDR1 is DFQATT and CDR2 is SNEGSKA (reference sequence). After removal of 1 base from V and 4 bases from J, the junction contained 7 bases not matched to a gene. Written as DNA, the CDR3 is TGCAGTGCTAGAGTAAGCGGGAAGCCTTACGAGCAGTACTTC. Its protein product is CSARVSGKPYEQYF.

This clonotype turned up a few times. The genes are TRBV7-9 and TRBJ1-6; D is uncertain. V gave up 4 bases and J gave up 0 bases, with 10 bases separating them. In germline, CDR1 is SEHNR, CDR2 FQNEAQ (reference sequence). This CDR3 contains 16 residues. For the CDR3, the DNA is TGTGCCAGCAGCTATGTCCGAAGCTCCTATAATTCACCCCTCCACTTT. Protein product: CASSYVRSSYNSPLHF.

This clonotype was picked up many times. CDR3 coding DNA: TGTGCCAGCAGTCCCACTAGCGGGGGGGCGTCCGGAAACATTCAGTACTTC. Amino acids: CASSPTSGGASGNIQYF. The gene calls are TRBV12-3 or TRBV12-4 and TRBJ2-4; the match to TRBD2 covers 13 bases. The CDR3 contains 17 residues. Unmatched junction bases numbered 10, after V lost 5 bases and J lost 6 bases.

The table lists this clonotype with many counts. The chain recombines TRBV29-1 with TRBJ1-1; TRBD1 might be the D (6 bases). The CDR3 has 13 residues. Trimming removed 4 bases at V and 4 bases at J, with 13 bases between. Germline V gives CDR1 SQVTM, CDR2 ANQGSEA. CDR3 DNA sequence: TGCAGCGTTGCTTCGGGGGCCGGCACTGAAGCTTTCTTT. Amino acids: CSVASGAGTEAFF.

The chain links TRBV13 to TRBJ1-5; weak D call: TRBD1 (5 bases). Trimming took off 0 bases at V and 5 bases at J, with 14 bases between the two ends. Germline assignment: CDR1 PRHDT and CDR2 FYEKMQ (reference sequence). The CDR3 is 16 residues long. The CDR3 sequence is CASSLGAGAGDQPQHF. CDR3 sequence (DNA): TGTGCCAGCAGCTTAGGGGCCGGGGCGGGAGATCAGCCCCAGCATTTT.

The chain is built from TRBV6-1 and TRBJ2-6, with 9 bases fitting TRBD2. The V gene's germline CDR1 is MNHNS and CDR2 SASEGT. The CDR3 covers 18 residues. After removal of 2 bases from V and 2 bases from J, the junction contained 7 bases not matched to a gene. Here the CDR3 DNA reads TGTGCCAGCAGTGAAAATTATAGCGGGGGAGCTGGGGCCAACGTCCTGACTTTC. Protein product: CASSENYSGGAGANVLTF.

This clonotype showed up many times. The rearrangement joins TRBV20-1 to TRBJ2-2; TRBD2 agrees at 11 bases. The trim removed 1 base at V and 7 bases at J, leaving 5 bases unmatched. The CDR3 runs to 15 residues. Per germline, CDR1 DFQATT and CDR2 SNEGSKA (reference sequence). The DNA of the CDR3 is TGCAGTGCTAGAGTAGCGGGGGGGCCTTTCGGGGAGCTGTTTTTT. Translation: CSARVAGGPFGELFF.

This clonotype has a count of ten or more. The rearrangement uses TRBV20-1 and TRBJ2-5, with D perhaps TRBD1 or TRBD2 (5 bases each). The CDR3 contains 16 residues. Per germline, CDR1 DFQATT and CDR2 SNEGSKA (reference sequence). V gave up 1 base and J gave up 2 bases, with 17 bases separating them. The CDR3 region is CSARGRDRTKQETQYF. Here the CDR3 DNA reads TGCAGTGCTAGAGGACGGGACCGCACTAAACAAGAGACCCAGTACTTC.

At least ten counts were recorded for this clonotype. V usage is TRBV20-1 and J usage is TRBJ1-6; D unresolved. Trimming removed 0 bases from V and 8 bases from J, with 17 bases in between. The germline V gene encodes CDR1 DFQATT and CDR2 SNEGSKA (reference sequence). The CDR3 spans 16 residues. The CDR3 nucleotides read TGCAGTGCTAGAGACGACGGCCGACTGATCTATTCACCCCTCCACTTT. It is translated as CSARDDGRLIYSPLHF.

This clonotype was seen repeatedly, ten times or more. This chain uses TRBV25-1 with TRBJ1-1; no firm D call. CDR1 is MGHDK, CDR2 SYGVNS, per germline. V lost 5 bases to trimming and J lost 9 bases, with 10 bases between them. The CDR3 extends over 11 amino acids. The CDR3, as DNA: TGTGCCAGCAGTAAAACACAGAAAGCTTTCTTT. It specifies CASSKTQKAFF.

The table lists this clonotype with many counts. The chain recombines TRBV18 with TRBJ2-7; D uncertain. Germline V gene data show CDR1 as KGHSH and CDR2 as LQKENI. This CDR3 is built from 15 residues. V lost 3 bases and J 2 bases, leaving 14 bases between the germline ends. This CDR3 reads CASSPTLGRAYEQYF. Written as DNA, the CDR3 is TGTGCCAGCTCACCGACCCTCGGCCGAGCCTACGAGCAGTACTTC. Variable domain in full (rest from reference TRBV18 and TRBJ2-7): NAGVMQNPRHLVRRRGQEARLRCSPMKGHSHVYWYRQLPEEGLKFMVYLQKENIIDESGMPKERFSAEFPKEGPSILRIQQVVRGDSAAYFCASSPTLGRAYEQYFGPGTRLTVT.